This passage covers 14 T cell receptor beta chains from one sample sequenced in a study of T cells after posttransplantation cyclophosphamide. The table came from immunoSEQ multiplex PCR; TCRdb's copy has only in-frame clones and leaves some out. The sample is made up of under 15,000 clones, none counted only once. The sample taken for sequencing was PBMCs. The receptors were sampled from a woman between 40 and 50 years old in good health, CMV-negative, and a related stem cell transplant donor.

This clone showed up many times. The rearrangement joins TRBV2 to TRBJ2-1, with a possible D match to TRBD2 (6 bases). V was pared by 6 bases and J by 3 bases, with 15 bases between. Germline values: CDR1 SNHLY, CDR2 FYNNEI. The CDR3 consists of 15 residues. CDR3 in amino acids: CASRPGTLFYNEQFF. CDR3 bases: TGTGCCAGCAGACCCGGGACTCTATTCTACAATGAGCAGTTCTTC.

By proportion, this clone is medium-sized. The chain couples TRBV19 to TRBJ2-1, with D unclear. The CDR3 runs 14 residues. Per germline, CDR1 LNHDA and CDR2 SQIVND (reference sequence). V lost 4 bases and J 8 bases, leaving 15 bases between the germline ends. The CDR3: CASSKMASSYEQFF. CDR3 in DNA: TGTGCCAGTAGTAAAATGGCTTCCTCGTATGAGCAGTTCTTC.

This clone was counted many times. CDR3 loop: CASSQDQELPETQYF. CDR3 DNA: TGCGCCAGCAGCCAAGATCAGGAACTCCCAGAGACCCAGTACTTC. The chain carries TRBV4-1 and TRBJ2-5; D gene unclear. Germline V gene data show CDR1 as MGHRA and CDR2 as YSYEKL. V gave up 0 bases and J gave up 4 bases, with 12 bases separating them. This CDR3 comprises 15 residues.

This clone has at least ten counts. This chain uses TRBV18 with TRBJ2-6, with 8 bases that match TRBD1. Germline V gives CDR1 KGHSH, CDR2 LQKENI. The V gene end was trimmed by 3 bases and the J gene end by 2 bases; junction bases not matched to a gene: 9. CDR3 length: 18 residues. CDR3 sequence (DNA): TGTGCCAGCTCACCCAATCAGGGGGCGAAGGCTGGGGCCAACGTCCTGACTTTC. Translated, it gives CASSPNQGAKAGANVLTF.

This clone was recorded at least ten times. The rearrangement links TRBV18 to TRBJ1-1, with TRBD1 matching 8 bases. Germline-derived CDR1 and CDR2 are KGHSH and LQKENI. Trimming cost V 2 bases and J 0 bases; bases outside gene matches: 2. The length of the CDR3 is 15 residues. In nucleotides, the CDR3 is TGTGCCAGCTCACCAACGACAGGGGTGAACACTGAAGCTTTCTTT. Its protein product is CASSPTTGVNTEAFF.

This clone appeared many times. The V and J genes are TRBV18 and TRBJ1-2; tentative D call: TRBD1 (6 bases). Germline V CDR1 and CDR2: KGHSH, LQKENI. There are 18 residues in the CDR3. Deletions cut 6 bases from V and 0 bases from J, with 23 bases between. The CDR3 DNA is TGTGCCAGCTCGCTGATTACGGACAGTTTAAACTCTAACTATGGCTACACCTTC. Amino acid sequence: CASSLITDSLNSNYGYTF.

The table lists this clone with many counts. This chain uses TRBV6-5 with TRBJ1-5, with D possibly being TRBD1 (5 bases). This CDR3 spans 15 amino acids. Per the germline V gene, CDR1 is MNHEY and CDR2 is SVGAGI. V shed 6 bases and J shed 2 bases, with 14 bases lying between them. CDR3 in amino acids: CASRATAGGNQPQHF. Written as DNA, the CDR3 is TGTGCCAGCAGAGCCACCGCGGGGGGCAATCAGCCCCAGCATTTT.

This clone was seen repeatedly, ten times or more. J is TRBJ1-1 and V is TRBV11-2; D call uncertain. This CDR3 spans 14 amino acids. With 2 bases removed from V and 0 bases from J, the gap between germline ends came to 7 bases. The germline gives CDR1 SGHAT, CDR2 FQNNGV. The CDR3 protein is CASSLIQLNTEAFF. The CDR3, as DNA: TGTGCCAGCAGCTTAATACAGCTGAACACTGAAGCTTTCTTT.

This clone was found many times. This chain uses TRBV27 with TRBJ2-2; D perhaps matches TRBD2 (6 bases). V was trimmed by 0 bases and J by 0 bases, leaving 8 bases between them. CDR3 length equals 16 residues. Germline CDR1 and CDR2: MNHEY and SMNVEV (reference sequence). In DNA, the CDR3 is TGTGCCAGCAGTTTATCGCTAGCGCCGAACACCGGGGAGCTGTTTTTT. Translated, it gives CASSLSLAPNTGELFF.

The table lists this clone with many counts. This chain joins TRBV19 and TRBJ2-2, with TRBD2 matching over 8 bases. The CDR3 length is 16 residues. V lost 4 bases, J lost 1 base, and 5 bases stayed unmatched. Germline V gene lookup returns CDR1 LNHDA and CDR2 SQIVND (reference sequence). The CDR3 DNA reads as TGTGCCAGTAGTAGTCTGGCGGGGGGGAACACCGGGGAGCTGTTTTTT. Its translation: CASSSLAGGNTGELFF.

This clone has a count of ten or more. This chain's CDR3 is CASSLEGANIQYF. In DNA, the CDR3 is TGTGCCAGCAGCTTGGAAGGGGCAAACATTCAGTACTTC. This sequence joins TRBV5-4 and TRBJ2-4; D perhaps matches TRBD1 (5 bases). The V end lost 0 bases, the J end lost 6 bases, and 7 bases lay between the germline ends. Germline CDR1 SGHNT, CDR2 YYREEE (reference sequence). The CDR3 runs to 13 residues. Full variable domain (rest looked up from reference TRBV5-4 and TRBJ2-4): ETGVTQSPTHLIKTRGQQVTLRCSSQSGHNTVSWYQQALGQGPQFIFQYYREEENGRGNFPPRFSGLQFPNYSSELNVNALELDDSALYLCASSLEGANIQYFGAGTRLSVL.

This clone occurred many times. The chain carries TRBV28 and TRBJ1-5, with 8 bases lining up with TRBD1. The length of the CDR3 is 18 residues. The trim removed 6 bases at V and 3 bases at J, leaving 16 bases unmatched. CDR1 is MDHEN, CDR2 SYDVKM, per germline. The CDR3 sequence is CASSRAPGGTGLNQPQHF. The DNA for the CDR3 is TGTGCCAGCAGCCGGGCACCCGGAGGGACAGGTCTCAATCAGCCCCAGCATTTT.

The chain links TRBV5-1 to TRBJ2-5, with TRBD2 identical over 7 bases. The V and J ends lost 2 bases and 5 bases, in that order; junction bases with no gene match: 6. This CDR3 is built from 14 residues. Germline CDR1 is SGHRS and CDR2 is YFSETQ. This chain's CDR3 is CASSFDQRGETQYF. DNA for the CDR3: TGCGCCAGCAGCTTCGACCAGCGGGGTGAGACCCAGTACTTC.

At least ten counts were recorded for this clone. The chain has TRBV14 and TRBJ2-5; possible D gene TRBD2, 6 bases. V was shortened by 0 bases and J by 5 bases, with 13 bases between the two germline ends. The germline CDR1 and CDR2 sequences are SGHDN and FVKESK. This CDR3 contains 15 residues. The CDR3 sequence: CASSQETEGAETQYF. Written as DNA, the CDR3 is TGTGCCAGCAGCCAAGAAACGGAGGGCGCGGAGACCCAGTACTTC.